This T cell receptor beta chain was recorded in a study of STAT5B mutations in CD4+ large granular lymphocyte leukemia. This clone has just one count. Repertoires were generated with immunoSEQ multiplex PCR, while TCRdb's copy carries only in-frame clones and drops some. The table lists about 33,000 clones, around 74% of them singletons. This CDR3 has 18 amino acids. The V gene end was trimmed by 5 bases and the J gene end by 0 bases; junction bases not matched to a gene: 9. CDR1 and CDR2 (germline): MDHEN, SYDVKM. The chain carries TRBV28 and TRBJ2-6, with 8 bases that match TRBD1. The source of this sequence is a human donor in good health. Sequencing was performed on CD4+ T cells from blood buffy coats. The CDR3 loop is CASSVSGTGVSGANVLTF. The CDR3 nucleotides read TGTGCCAGCAGTGTCTCCGGGACAGGCGTCTCTGGGGCCAACGTCCTGACTTTC.